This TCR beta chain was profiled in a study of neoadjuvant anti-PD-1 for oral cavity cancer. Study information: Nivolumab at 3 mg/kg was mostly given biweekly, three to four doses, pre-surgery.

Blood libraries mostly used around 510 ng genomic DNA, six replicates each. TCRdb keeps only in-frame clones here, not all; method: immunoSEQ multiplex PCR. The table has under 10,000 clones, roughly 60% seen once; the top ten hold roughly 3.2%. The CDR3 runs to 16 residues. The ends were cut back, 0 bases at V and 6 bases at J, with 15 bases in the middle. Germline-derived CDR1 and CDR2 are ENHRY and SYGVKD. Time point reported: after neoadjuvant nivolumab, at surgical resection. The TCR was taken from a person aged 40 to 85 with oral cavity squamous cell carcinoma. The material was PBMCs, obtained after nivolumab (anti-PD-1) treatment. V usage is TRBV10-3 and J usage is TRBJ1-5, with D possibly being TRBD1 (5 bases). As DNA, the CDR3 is TGTGCCATCAGTGAGTCGGGGGGTTCAGAGGGTCAGCCCCAGCATTTT. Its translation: CAISESGGSEGQPQHF.